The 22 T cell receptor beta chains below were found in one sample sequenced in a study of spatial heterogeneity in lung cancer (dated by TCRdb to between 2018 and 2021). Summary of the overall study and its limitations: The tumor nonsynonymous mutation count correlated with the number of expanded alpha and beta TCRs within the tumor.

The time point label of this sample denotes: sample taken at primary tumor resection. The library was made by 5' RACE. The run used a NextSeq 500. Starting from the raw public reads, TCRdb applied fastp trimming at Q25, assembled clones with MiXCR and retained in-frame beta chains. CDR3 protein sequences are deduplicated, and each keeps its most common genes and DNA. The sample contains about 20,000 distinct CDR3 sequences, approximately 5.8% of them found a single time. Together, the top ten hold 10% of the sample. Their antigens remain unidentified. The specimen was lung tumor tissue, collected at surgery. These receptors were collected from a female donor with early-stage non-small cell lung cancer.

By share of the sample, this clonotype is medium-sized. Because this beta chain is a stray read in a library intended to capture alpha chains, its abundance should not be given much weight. As DNA, the CDR3 is TGTGCCATCAGAGTGAGCCCTGGTGAGGGAGGGGCCACAGATACGCAGTATTTT. Translating gives CAIRVSPGEGGATDTQYF. This chain connects TRBV10-3 to TRBJ2-3; the match to TRBD2 covers 7 bases. J lost 2 bases, V lost 6 bases, and 17 bases had no gene match. This CDR3 spans 18 amino acids. CDR1 and CDR2 (germline): ENHRY, SYGVKD.

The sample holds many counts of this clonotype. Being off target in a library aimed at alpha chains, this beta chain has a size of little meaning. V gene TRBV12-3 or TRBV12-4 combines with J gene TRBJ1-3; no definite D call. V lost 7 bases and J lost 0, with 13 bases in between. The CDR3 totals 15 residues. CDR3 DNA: TGTGCCAGCACCCTCCCCGGTACCTCTGGAAACACCATATATTTT. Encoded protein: CASTLPGTSGNTIYF.

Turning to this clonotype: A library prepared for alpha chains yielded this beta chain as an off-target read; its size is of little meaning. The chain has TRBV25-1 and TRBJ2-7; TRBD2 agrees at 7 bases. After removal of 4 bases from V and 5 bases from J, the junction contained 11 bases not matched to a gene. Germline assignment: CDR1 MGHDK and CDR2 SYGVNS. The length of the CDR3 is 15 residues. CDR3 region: CASSARRAGFDEQYF. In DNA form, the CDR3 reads TGTGCCAGCAGTGCTCGAAGAGCGGGGTTCGACGAGCAGTACTTC.

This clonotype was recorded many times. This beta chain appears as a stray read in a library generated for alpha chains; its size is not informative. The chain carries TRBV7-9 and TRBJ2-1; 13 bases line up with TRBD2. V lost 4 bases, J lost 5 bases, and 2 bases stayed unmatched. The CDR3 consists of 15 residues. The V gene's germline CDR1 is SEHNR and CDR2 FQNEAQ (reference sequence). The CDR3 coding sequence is TGTGCCAGCAGCTCCGGACTAGCGGGGGACAATGAGCAGTTCTTC. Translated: CASSSGLAGDNEQFF. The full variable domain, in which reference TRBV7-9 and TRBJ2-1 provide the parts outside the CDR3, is DTGVSQNPRHKITKRGQNVTFRCDPISEHNRLYWYRQTLGQGPEFLTYFQNEAQLEKSRLLSDRFSAERPKGSFSTLEIQRTEQGDSAMYLCASSSGLAGDNEQFFGPGTRLTVL.

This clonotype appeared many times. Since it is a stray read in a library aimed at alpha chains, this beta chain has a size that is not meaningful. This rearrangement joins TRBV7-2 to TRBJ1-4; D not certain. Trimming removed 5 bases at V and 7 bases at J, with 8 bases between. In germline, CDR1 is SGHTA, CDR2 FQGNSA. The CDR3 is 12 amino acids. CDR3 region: CASSPRSEKLFF. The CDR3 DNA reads TGTGCCAGCAGCCCAAGAAGTGAAAAACTGTTTTTT.

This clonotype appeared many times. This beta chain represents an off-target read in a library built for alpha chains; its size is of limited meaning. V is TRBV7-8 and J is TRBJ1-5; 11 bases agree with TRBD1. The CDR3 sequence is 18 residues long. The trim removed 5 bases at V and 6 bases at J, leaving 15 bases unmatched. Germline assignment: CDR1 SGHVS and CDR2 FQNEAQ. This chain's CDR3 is CASSEREGQGAFRQPQHF. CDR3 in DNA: TGTGCCAGCAGCGAAAGGGAAGGACAGGGGGCATTTCGTCAGCCCCAGCATTTT.

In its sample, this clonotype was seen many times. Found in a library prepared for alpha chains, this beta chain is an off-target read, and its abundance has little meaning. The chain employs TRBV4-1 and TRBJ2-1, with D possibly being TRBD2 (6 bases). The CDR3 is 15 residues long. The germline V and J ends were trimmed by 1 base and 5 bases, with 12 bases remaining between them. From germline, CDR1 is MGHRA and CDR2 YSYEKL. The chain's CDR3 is CASSQVAGRDNEQFF. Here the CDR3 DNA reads TGCGCCAGCAGCCAAGTGGCGGGAAGAGACAATGAGCAGTTCTTC.

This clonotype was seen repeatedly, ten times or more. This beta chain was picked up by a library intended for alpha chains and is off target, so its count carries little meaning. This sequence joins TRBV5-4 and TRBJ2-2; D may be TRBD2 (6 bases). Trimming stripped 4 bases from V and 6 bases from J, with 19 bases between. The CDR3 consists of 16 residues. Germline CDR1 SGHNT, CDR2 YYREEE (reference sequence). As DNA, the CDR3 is TGTGCCAGCAGCCAATCCGGAGCGGGCGCTCCCGGGGAGCTGTTTTTT. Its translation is CASSQSGAGAPGELFF.

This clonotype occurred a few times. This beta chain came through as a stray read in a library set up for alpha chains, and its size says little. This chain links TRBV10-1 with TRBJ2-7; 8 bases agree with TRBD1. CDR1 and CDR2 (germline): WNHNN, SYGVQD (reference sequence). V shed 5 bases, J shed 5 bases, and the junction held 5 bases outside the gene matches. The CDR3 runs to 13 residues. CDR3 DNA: TGCGCCAGCAGTCGGGACAGGATAGACGAGCAGTACTTC. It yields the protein CASSRDRIDEQYF.

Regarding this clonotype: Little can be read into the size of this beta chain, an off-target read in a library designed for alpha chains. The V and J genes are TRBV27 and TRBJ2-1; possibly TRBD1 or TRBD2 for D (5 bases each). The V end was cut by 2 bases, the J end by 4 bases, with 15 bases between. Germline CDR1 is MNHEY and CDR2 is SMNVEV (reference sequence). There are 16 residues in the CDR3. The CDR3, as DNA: TGTGCCAGCAGTTTAAGAACCGGGGCCTTTTACAATGAGCAGTTCTTC. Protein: CASSLRTGAFYNEQFF.

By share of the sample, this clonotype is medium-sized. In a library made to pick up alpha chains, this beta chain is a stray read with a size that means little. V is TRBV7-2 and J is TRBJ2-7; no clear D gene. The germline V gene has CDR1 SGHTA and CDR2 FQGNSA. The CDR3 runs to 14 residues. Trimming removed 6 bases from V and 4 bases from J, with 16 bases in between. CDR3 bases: TGTGCCAGCAGGACCGCGACCCTTGGGTACGAGCAGTACTTC. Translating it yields CASRTATLGYEQYF. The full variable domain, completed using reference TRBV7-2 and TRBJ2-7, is GAGVSQSPSNKVTEKGKDVELRCDPISGHTALYWYRQSLGQGLEFLIYFQGNSAPDKSGLPSDRFSAERTGGSVSTLTIQRTQQEDSAVYLCASRTATLGYEQYFGPGTRLTVT.

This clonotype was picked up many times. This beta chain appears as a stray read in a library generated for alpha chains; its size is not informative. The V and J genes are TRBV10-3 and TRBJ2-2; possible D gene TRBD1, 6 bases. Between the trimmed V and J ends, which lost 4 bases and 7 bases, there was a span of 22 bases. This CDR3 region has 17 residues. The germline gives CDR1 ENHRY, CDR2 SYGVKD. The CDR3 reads CAISAAPSQGMVGELFF. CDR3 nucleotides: TGTGCCATCAGTGCGGCACCTTCCCAGGGGATGGTCGGGGAGCTGTTTTTT.

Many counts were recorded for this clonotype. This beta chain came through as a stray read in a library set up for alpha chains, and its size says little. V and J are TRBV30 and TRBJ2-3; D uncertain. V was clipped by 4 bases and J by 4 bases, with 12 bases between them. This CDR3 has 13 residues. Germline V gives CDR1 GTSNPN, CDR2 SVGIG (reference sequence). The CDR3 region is CAWNRLGADTQYF. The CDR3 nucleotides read TGTGCCTGGAACCGATTGGGTGCAGATACGCAGTATTTT.

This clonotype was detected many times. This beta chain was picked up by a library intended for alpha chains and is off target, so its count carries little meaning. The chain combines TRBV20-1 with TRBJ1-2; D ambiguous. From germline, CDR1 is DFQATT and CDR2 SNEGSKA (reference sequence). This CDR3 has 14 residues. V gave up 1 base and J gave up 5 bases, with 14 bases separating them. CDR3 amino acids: CSARVASGFYGYTF. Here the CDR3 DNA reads TGCAGTGCTAGAGTCGCGTCAGGCTTTTATGGCTACACCTTC.

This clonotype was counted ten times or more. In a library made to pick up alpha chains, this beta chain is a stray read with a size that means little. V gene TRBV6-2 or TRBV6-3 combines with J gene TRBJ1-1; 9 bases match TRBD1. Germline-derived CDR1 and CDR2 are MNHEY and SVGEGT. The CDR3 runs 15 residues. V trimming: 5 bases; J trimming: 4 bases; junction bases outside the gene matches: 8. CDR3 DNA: TGTGCCAGCAGTAAAACAGGGGGCCGTGGCACTGAAGCTTTCTTT. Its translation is CASSKTGGRGTEAFF.

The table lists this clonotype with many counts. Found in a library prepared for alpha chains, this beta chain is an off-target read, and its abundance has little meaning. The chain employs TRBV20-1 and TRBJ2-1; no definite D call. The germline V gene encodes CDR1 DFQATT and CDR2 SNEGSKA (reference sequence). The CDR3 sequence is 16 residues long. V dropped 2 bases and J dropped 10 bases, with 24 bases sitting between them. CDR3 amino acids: CSARPPKTGHFGEQFF. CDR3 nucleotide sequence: TGCAGTGCTAGACCACCTAAGACGGGCCACTTCGGGGAGCAGTTCTTC.

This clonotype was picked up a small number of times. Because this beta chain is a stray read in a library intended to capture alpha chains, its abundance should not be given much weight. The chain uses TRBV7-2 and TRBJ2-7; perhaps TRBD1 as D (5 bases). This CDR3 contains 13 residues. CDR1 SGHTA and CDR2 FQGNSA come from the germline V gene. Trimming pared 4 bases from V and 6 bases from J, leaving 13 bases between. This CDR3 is CASSSRRGLEQYF. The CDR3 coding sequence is TGTGCCAGCAGCTCACGAAGGGGCCTCGAGCAGTACTTC.

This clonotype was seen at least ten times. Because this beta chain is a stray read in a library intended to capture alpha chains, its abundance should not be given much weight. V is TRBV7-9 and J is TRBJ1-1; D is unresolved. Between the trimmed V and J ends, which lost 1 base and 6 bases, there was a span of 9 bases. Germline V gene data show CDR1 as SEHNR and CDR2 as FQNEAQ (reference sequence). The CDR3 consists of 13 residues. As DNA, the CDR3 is TGTGCCAGCAGCTTAGGGGGTGGAGCTGAAGCTTTCTTT. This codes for CASSLGGGAEAFF.

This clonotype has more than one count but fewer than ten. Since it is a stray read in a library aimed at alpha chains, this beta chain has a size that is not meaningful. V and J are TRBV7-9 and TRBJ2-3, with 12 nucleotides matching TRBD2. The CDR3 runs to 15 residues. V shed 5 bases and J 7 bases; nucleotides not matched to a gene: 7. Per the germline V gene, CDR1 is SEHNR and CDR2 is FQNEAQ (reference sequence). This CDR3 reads CASSTGLAGTNTQYF. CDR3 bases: TGTGCCAGCAGCACGGGACTAGCGGGTACTAATACGCAGTATTTT.

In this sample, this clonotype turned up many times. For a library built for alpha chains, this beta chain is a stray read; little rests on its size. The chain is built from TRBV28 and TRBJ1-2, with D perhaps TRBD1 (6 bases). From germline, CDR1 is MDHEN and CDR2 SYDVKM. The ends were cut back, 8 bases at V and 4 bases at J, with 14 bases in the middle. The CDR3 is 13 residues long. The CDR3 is CASLPTGIYGYTF. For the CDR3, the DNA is TGTGCCAGCTTGCCGACAGGCATCTATGGCTACACCTTC.

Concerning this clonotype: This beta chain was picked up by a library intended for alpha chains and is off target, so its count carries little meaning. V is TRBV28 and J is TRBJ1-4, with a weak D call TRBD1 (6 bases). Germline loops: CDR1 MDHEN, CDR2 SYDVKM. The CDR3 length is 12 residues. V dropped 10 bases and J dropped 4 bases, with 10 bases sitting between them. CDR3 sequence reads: CAIRDINEKLFF. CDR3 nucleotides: TGTGCCATCAGGGACATTAATGAAAAACTGTTTTTT.

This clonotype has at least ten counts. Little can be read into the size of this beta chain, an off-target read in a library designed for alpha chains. The DNA of the CDR3 is TGTGCCAGCAGCCCGGGGACTAGCGGGCAGTTCTTC. Translation: CASSPGTSGQFF. The rearrangement joins TRBV11-1 to TRBJ2-1; TRBD2 aligns across 11 bases. Germline trimming cut 5 bases from V and 12 bases from J; bases unmatched to any gene: 3. The CDR3 is made up of 12 amino acids. CDR1 is SGHAT, CDR2 FQDESV, per germline (reference sequence).